One and the same sample provided the 25 T cell receptor beta chains below, sequenced in a study of T-cell memory formation after mild COVID-19. A single record per CDR3 protein comes from TCRdb applying MiXCR to the 5' RACE reads. The sample includes under 200,000 distinct CDR3 sequences, roughly 13% seen only once; the top ten take roughly 3.4%. The sequencing input was PBMCs or a T cell subset sorted from them (not recorded which). The receptors stem from a man between 18 and 29 years old who had mild COVID-19 (a few samples of this study predate the infection). Cell type and time point are not known.

The chain employs TRBV28 and TRBJ1-2; D unclear. CDR3 length: 12 residues. Germline CDR1 and CDR2: MDHEN and SYDVKM. The V and J ends lost 2 bases and 5 bases respectively, with 6 bases between them. The CDR3 loop reads CASSLVKYGYTF. The CDR3 DNA reads as TGTGCCAGCAGTTTAGTAAAATATGGCTACACCTTC.

CDR3 nucleotide sequence: TGTGCCAGCAGTGACGACAGCACCAATCAGCCCCAGCATTTT. Translated, it gives CASSDDSTNQPQHF. The chain has TRBV12-3 or TRBV12-4 and TRBJ1-5; D is perhaps TRBD1 (5 bases). This CDR3 spans 14 amino acids. The V gene lost 5 bases and the J gene lost 3 bases, with 11 bases spanning the gap.

This clonotype has only a few counts. In DNA form, the CDR3 reads TGCGCCAGCAGTAAGAGCTCCTACAATGAGCAGTTCTTC. Its protein product is CASSKSSYNEQFF. The chain links TRBV5-1 to TRBJ2-1; D not resolved. Germline-derived CDR1 and CDR2 are SGHRS and YFSETQ. CDR3 size: 13 residues. Trimming shortened V by 5 bases and J by 0 bases, and 6 bases separated the two germline ends.

This clonotype has more than one count but fewer than ten. The chain employs TRBV2 and TRBJ1-5, with no clear D. This CDR3 is built from 14 residues. Germline V gene lookup returns CDR1 SNHLY and CDR2 FYNNEI. Deletions cut 2 bases from V and 0 bases from J, with 5 bases between. In DNA, the CDR3 is TGTGCCAGCAGTGAACAGTTTAGCAATCAGCCCCAGCATTTT. Its translation: CASSEQFSNQPQHF.

The chain links TRBV7-3 to TRBJ2-3; 9 bases map to TRBD2. The CDR3 totals 14 residues. The ends lost 7 bases at V and 5 bases at J; junction bases unmatched: 7. From germline, CDR1 is SGHTA and CDR2 FQGTGA. CDR3 region: CASTAGGAGDTQYF. In DNA, the CDR3 is TGTGCCAGCACCGCGGGGGGGGCGGGAGATACGCAGTATTTT.

The chain uses TRBV4-1 and TRBJ2-7, with a weak D call TRBD2 (7 bases). Trimming left V 1 base short and J 3 bases short, with 16 bases between. CDR3 length: 16 residues. Per the germline V gene, CDR1 is MGHRA and CDR2 is YSYEKL. The CDR3 spells CASSQGPGGIGYEQYF. CDR3 nucleotides: TGCGCCAGCAGCCAAGGTCCGGGGGGCATAGGCTACGAGCAGTACTTC.

The rearrangement uses TRBV4-3 and TRBJ2-6, with TRBD2 identical over 9 bases. The CDR3 is 16 amino acids. Per germline, CDR1 LGHNA and CDR2 YSLEER. After removal of 3 bases from V and 1 base from J, the junction contained 1 base not matched to a gene. CDR3 sequence: CASSQTSGSGANVLTF. The CDR3 DNA reads as TGCGCCAGCAGCCAGACTAGCGGTTCTGGGGCCAACGTCCTGACTTTC.

This clonotype was seen ten or more times. The chain employs TRBV5-5 and TRBJ2-1, with a tentative D call TRBD1 (8 bases). CDR1 SGHKS and CDR2 YYEKEE come from the germline V gene (reference sequence). With 4 bases removed from V and 3 bases from J, the gap between germline ends came to 14 bases. CDR3 length: 15 residues. The CDR3: CASSPTGGGYNEQFF. The CDR3 bases are TGTGCCAGCAGCCCTACAGGGGGGGGCTACAATGAGCAGTTCTTC.

This clonotype was seen a handful of times. The J gene is TRBJ2-1, the V gene TRBV7-9, with TRBD2 matching 11 bases. The CDR3 has 16 residues. Germline V gene data show CDR1 as SEHNR and CDR2 as FQNEAQ (reference sequence). After removal of 5 bases from V and 4 bases from J, the junction contained 7 bases not matched to a gene. CDR3 in DNA: TGTGCCAGCAGCGTGAGTAGCGGGGGGGCGTACAATGAGCAGTTCTTC. Its protein product is CASSVSSGGAYNEQFF.

This clonotype turned up a few times. The rearrangement uses TRBV10-3 and TRBJ1-2; 7 nucleotides match TRBD1. Looked up from germline, CDR1 is ENHRY and CDR2 is SYGVKD. V lost 4 bases to trimming and J lost 6 bases; unmatched junction nucleotides: 5. This CDR3 region has 13 residues. CDR3 amino acids: CAISVQGNNGYTF. Written as DNA, the CDR3 is TGTGCCATCAGTGTACAGGGGAATAATGGCTACACCTTC.

This clonotype has ten or more counts. The V and J genes are TRBV7-2 and TRBJ2-3; maybe TRBD2 (6 bases). Germline CDR1 is SGHTA and CDR2 is FQGNSA. V lost 3 bases and J 0 bases, leaving 13 bases between the germline ends. The CDR3 spans 16 residues. As DNA, the CDR3 is TGTGCCAGCAGCTTCCCGCCGGGGGTAAGCACAGATACGCAGTATTTT. Translating it yields CASSFPPGVSTDTQYF.

This clonotype was observed a few times. The chain has TRBV28 and TRBJ2-1; D may be TRBD2 (6 bases). Looked up from germline, CDR1 is MDHEN and CDR2 is SYDVKM. Trimming shortened V by 6 bases and J by 7 bases, and 16 bases separated the two germline ends. The CDR3 has 14 residues. The CDR3 bases are TGTGCCAGCAGCCTACCTACTAGCACGAATGAGCAGTTCTTC. Its translation: CASSLPTSTNEQFF.

This clonotype was detected only a few times. This sequence joins TRBV9 and TRBJ2-5; D is possibly TRBD2 (7 bases). The CDR3 covers 15 residues. Per germline, CDR1 SGDLS and CDR2 YYNGEE. Trimming shortened V by 3 bases and J by 5 bases, and 17 bases separated the two germline ends. The CDR3 DNA is TGTGCCAGCAGCGCTATGGGGGGGGCGGAGGAGACCCAGTACTTC. It is translated as CASSAMGGAEETQYF.

This clonotype was counted a few times. The chain has TRBV5-1 and TRBJ2-3, with no clear D. CDR3 length equals 17 residues. CDR1 and CDR2 (germline): SGHRS, YFSETQ. Trimming took 4 bases from V and 2 from J, leaving 20 bases between them. The DNA for the CDR3 is TGCGCCAGCAGCCCCAACGAAGGGCAGTTTCTCACAGATACGCAGTATTTT. This codes for CASSPNEGQFLTDTQYF.

This clonotype has only a few counts. The rearrangement uses TRBV4-3 and TRBJ2-3; D might be TRBD2 (5 bases). This CDR3 is 15 amino acids long. V was clipped by 4 bases and J by 2 bases, with 13 bases between them. Per germline, CDR1 LGHNA and CDR2 YSLEER. CDR3 residues: CASSLIRGFTDTQYF. CDR3 DNA: TGCGCCAGCAGCCTGATCCGGGGATTCACAGATACGCAGTATTTT.

This clonotype was counted ten times or more. The CDR3: CASSLNYGTANSPLHF. The DNA of the CDR3 is TGTGCCAGCAGCTTAAATTACGGGACGGCAAATTCACCCCTCCACTTT. V gene TRBV7-2 combines with J gene TRBJ1-6, with D possibly being TRBD1 (5 bases). Between the trimmed V and J ends, which lost 2 bases and 7 bases, there was a span of 15 bases. CDR3 length: 16 amino acids. Germline assignment: CDR1 SGHTA and CDR2 FQGNSA.

This clonotype was counted at least ten times. The chain carries TRBV7-2 and TRBJ2-3, with 11 bases matching TRBD1. V dropped 11 bases and J dropped 5; count of bases not matched to a gene: 9. The CDR3 spans 14 residues. Germline CDR1 and CDR2: SGHTA and FQGNSA. In nucleotides, the CDR3 is TGTGCCGCAAAGGGACAGGGGGTATTAGATACGCAGTATTTT. Its protein is CAAKGQGVLDTQYF.

A few counts support this clonotype. The chain uses TRBV15 and TRBJ2-2, with 7 bases matching TRBD2. Looked up from germline, CDR1 is LNHNV and CDR2 is YYDKDF (reference sequence). V lost 0 bases, J lost 1 base, and 5 bases stayed unmatched. There are 17 residues in the CDR3. CDR3 residues: CATSRDEAGENTGELFF. DNA of the CDR3: TGTGCCACCAGCAGAGATGAGGCGGGGGAGAACACCGGGGAGCTGTTTTTT.

The sample holds a few counts of this clonotype. The chain joins TRBV27 to TRBJ1-2, with D perhaps TRBD1 (5 bases). CDR3 length: 14 residues. V was shortened by 2 bases and J by 4 bases, with 11 bases between the two germline ends. Looked up from germline, CDR1 is MNHEY and CDR2 is SMNVEV (reference sequence). The CDR3 region has the DNA TGTGCCAGCAGTTTAACCTGGGGGGGCTATGGCTACACCTTC. Translated: CASSLTWGGYGYTF.

The CDR3 loop is CASSHHPGQGGSGANVLTF. The CDR3 bases are TGTGCCAGCAGCCACCACCCGGGACAGGGAGGCTCTGGGGCCAACGTCCTGACTTTC. V usage is TRBV7-2 and J usage is TRBJ2-6; TRBD1 matches at 9 bases. Germline assignment: CDR1 SGHTA and CDR2 FQGNSA. The V segment lost 5 bases and the J segment 0 bases; nucleotides outside the gene matches: 11. CDR3 size: 19 residues. Variable domain in full (rest from reference TRBV7-2 and TRBJ2-6): GAGVSQSPSNKVTEKGKDVELRCDPISGHTALYWYRQSLGQGLEFLIYFQGNSAPDKSGLPSDRFSAERTGGSVSTLTIQRTQQEDSAVYLCASSHHPGQGGSGANVLTFGAGSRLTVL.

This clonotype was detected only a few times. The chain is built from TRBV5-1 and TRBJ2-3; the D is unclear. Trimming stripped 0 bases from V and 6 bases from J, with 11 bases between. The CDR3 extends over 14 amino acids. Germline CDR1 and CDR2: SGHRS and YFSETQ. The CDR3 protein is CASSLEVFRDTQYF. The DNA for the CDR3 is TGCGCCAGCAGCTTGGAGGTCTTCCGTGATACGCAGTATTTT.

J is TRBJ2-7 and V is TRBV6-2 or TRBV6-3, with D possibly TRBD1 on 6 matching bases. The V gene lost 4 bases and the J gene lost 3 bases, with 10 bases spanning the gap. The CDR3 runs to 13 residues. The germline V gene encodes CDR1 MNHEY and CDR2 SVGEGT. The CDR3 is CASSLDSNYEQYV. In DNA form, the CDR3 reads TGTGCCAGCAGTTTGGACAGTAACTACGAGCAGTACGTC.

Concerning this clonotype: Just one base apart from a much larger clone, this may be a read error. The chain uses TRBV12-3 or TRBV12-4 and TRBJ2-2; unclear D gene. CDR3 size: 13 residues. Trimming cost V 2 bases and J 3 bases, with 4 bases left between them. The CDR3: CASSLRDTGELFF. CDR3 bases: TGTGCCAGCAGTTTAAGGGACACCGGGGAGCTGTTTTTT.

The chain joins TRBV4-3 to TRBJ2-7, with TRBD1 as a possible D gene (5 bases). The CDR3 length is 15 residues. Germline values: CDR1 LGHNA, CDR2 YSLEER. The germline V and J ends were trimmed by 3 bases and 4 bases, with 16 bases remaining between them. The DNA of the CDR3 is TGCGCCAGCAGCCATCACGACAGAGACCGGTACGAGCAGTACGTC. Protein product: CASSHHDRDRYEQYV.

This clonotype was observed a handful of times. The CDR3 is CAISEQGDYEQYF. CDR3 coding DNA: TGTGCCATCAGTGAGCAGGGCGACTACGAGCAGTACTTC. The chain recombines TRBV10-3 with TRBJ2-7; a weak D match, TRBD1 (5 bases). Deletions cut 2 bases from V and 3 bases from J, with 8 bases between. The CDR3 spans 13 residues. CDR1 is ENHRY, CDR2 SYGVKD, per germline.